The source of this T cell receptor (beta chain) is a study of metastatic and nonmetastatic thyroid tumors. Study in general: Comparison of repertoires was carried out across blood and tumor or nodule tissue from malignant and benign thyroid patients.

With regard to this clone: The antigen is unknown.

Study results and caveats: Across blood and tumor, TCR beta diversity in malignant thyroid tumors was reportedly significantly higher than in benign nodules.

TCRdb re-called clones via MiXCR from the PCR reads. The table records about 38,000 clones, roughly 45% of them present only once. Germline V lookup: CDR1 MNHNS, CDR2 SASEGT. V lost 5 bases and J lost 7, with 20 bases in between. This CDR3 spans 15 amino acids. No patient had received any treatment before thyroid surgery. This receptor was identified in a male donor with papillary thyroid cancer or a benign thyroid nodule (not recorded which). Some clones in this sample may be carry-over from other donors' samples. V is TRBV6-1 and J is TRBJ1-2; D not certain. The sequenced material came from tumor tissue. The DNA for the CDR3 is TGTGCCAGCAGTAGATACGGCATGGGTCTTAGTGGCTACACCTTC. This codes for CASSRYGMGLSGYTF.